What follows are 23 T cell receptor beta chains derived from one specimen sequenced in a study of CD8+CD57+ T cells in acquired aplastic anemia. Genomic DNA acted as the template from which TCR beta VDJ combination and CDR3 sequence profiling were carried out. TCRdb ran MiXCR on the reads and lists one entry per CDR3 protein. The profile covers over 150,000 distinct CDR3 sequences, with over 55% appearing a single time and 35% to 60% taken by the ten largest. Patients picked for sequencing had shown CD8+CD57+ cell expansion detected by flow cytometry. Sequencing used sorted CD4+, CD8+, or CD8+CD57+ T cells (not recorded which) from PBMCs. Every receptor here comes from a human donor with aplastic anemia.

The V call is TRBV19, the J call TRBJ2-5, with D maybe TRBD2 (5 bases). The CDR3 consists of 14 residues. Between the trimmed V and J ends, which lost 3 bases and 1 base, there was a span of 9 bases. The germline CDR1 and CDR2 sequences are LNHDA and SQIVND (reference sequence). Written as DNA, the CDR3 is TGTGCCAGTAGTATTCGAGGGCGCCAAGAGACCCAGTACTTC. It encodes CASSIRGRQETQYF.

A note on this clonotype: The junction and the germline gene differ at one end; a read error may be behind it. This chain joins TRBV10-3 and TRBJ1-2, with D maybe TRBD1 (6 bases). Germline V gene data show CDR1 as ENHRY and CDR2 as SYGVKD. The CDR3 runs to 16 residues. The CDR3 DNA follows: TGTGCCATCAGTGAGGGAACAGGGCCCCCTGCCTATGGCTACATCTTC. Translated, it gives CAISEGTGPPAYGYIF.

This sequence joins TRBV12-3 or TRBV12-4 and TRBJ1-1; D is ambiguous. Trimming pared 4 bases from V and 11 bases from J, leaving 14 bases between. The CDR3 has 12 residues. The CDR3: CASSSDPPGAFF. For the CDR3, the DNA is TGTGCCAGCAGTTCGGACCCTCCGGGGGCTTTCTTT.

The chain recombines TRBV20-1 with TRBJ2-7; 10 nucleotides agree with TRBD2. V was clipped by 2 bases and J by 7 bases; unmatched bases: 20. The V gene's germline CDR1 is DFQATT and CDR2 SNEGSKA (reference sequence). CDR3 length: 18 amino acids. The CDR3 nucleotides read TGCAGTGCTAGACCGACCGAGCGGGGGGGGACCCGATACTGGGAGCAGTACTTC. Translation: CSARPTERGGTRYWEQYF.

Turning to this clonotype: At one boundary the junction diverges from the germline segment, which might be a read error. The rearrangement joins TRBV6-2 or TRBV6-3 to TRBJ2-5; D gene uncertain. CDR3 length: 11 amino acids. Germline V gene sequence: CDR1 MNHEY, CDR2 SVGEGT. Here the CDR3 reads CASSRQEIQYF. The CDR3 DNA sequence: TGTGCCAGCAGTCGCCAAGAGATCCAGTACTTC.

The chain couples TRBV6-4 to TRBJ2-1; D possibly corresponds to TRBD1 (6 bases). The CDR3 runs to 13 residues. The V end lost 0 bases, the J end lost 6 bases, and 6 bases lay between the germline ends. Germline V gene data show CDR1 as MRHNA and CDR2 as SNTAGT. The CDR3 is CASSDSGGNEQFF. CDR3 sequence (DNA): TGTGCCAGCAGTGACTCAGGGGGCAATGAGCAGTTCTTC.

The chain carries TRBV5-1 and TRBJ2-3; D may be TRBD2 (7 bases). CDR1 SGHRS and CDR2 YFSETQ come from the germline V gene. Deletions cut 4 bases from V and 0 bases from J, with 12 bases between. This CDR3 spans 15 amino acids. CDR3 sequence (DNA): TGCGCCAGCAGCAGAGGGGGGGCTAGCACAGATACGCAGTATTTT. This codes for CASSRGGASTDTQYF. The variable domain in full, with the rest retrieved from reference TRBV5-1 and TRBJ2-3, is KAGVTQTPRYLIKTRGQQVTLSCSPISGHRSVSWYQQTPGQGLQFLFEYFSETQRNKGNFPGRFSGRQFSNSRSEMNVSTLELGDSALYLCASSRGGASTDTQYFGPGTRLTVL.

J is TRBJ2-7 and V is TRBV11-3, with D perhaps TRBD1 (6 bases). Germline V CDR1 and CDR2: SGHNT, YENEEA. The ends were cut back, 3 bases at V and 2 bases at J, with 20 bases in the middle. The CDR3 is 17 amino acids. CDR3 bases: TGTGCCAGCAGCTTCGCGGCGACGGGGACACAGACCTACGAGCAGTACTTC. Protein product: CASSFAATGTQTYEQYF.

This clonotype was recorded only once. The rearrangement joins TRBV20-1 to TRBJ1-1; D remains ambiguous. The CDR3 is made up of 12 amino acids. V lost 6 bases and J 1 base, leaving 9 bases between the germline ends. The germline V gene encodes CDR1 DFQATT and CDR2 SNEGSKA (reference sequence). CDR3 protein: CSASRKNTEAFF. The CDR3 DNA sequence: TGCAGTGCCTCAAGGAAGAACACTGAAGCTTTCTTT.

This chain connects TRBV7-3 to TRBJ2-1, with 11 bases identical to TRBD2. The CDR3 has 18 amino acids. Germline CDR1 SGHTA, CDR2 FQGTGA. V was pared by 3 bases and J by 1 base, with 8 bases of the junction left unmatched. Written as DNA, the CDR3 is TGTGCCAGCAGCTTCTACCCGTTAGCGGGAGGGTCCTACAATGAGCAGTTCTTC. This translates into CASSFYPLAGGSYNEQFF.

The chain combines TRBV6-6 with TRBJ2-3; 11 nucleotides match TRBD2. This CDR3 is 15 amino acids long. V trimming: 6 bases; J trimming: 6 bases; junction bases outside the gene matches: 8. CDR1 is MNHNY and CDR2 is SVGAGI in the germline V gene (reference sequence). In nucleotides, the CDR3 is TGTGCCAGCAGCCCACTAGCGGGAGTCAAGGATACGCAGTATTTT. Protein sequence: CASSPLAGVKDTQYF.

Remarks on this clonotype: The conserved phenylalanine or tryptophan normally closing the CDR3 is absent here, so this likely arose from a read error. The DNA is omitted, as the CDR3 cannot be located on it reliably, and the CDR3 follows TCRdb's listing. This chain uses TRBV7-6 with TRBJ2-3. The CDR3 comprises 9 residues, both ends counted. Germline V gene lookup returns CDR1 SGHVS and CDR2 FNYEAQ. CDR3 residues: CASSLVPWI.

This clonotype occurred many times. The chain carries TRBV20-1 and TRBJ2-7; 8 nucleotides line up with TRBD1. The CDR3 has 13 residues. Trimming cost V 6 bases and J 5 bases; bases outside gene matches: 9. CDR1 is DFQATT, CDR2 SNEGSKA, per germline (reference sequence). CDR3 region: CSAKDRGDHEQYF. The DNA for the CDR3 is TGCAGTGCAAAAGACAGGGGTGACCACGAGCAGTACTTC.

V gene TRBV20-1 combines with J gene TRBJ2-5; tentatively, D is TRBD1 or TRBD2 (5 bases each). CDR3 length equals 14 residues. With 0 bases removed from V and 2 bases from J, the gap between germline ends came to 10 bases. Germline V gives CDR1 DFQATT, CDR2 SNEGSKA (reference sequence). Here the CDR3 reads CSARDPGTQETQYF. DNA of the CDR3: TGCAGTGCTAGAGATCCAGGGACGCAAGAGACCCAGTACTTC.

This chain's CDR3 is CSARNRGPYEQYF. The CDR3 DNA reads TGCAGTGCTAGGAATCGAGGGCCCTACGAGCAGTACTTC. This chain connects TRBV20-1 to TRBJ2-7, with D perhaps TRBD2 (5 bases). Per the germline V gene, CDR1 is DFQATT and CDR2 is SNEGSKA (reference sequence). V gave up 3 bases and J gave up 2 bases, with 11 bases separating them. The CDR3 contains 13 residues.

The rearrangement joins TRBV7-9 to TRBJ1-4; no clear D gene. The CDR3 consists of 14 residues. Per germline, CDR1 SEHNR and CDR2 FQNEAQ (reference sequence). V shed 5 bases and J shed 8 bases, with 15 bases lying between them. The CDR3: CASSQGPKGEKLFF. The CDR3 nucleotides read TGTGCCAGCAGCCAAGGGCCCAAAGGAGAAAAACTGTTTTTT.

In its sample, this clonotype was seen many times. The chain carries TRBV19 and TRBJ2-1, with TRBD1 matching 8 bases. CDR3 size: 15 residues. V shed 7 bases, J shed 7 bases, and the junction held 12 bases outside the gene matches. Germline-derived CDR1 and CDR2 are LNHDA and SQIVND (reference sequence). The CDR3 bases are TGTGCCAGTAAAACAGGGATTAGGGACAGGAATGAGCAGTTCTTC. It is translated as CASKTGIRDRNEQFF.

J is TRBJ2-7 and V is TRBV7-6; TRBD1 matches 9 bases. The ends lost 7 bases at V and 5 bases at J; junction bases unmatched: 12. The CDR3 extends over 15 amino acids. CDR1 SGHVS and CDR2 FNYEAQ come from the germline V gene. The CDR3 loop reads CASTRTGGASDEQYF. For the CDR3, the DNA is TGTGCCAGCACCCGAACAGGGGGCGCATCTGACGAGCAGTACTTC. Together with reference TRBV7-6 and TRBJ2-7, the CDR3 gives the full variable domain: GAGVSQSPRYKVTKRGQDVALRCDPISGHVSLYWYRQALGQGPEFLTYFNYEAQQDKSGLPNDRFSAERPEGSISTLTIQRTEQRDSAMYRCASTRTGGASDEQYFGPGTRLTVT.

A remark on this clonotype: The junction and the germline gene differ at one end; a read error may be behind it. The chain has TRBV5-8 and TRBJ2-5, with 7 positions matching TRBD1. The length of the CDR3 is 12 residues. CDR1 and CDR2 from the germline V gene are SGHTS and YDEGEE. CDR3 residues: CASSQDGQETDF. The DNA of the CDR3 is TGTGCCAGCAGCCAAGATGGACAGGAGACGGACTTC.

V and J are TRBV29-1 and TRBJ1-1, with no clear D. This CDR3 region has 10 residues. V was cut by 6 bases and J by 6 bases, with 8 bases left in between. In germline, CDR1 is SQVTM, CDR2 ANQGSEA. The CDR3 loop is CSVADPEAFF. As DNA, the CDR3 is TGCAGCGTCGCCGACCCTGAAGCTTTCTTT.

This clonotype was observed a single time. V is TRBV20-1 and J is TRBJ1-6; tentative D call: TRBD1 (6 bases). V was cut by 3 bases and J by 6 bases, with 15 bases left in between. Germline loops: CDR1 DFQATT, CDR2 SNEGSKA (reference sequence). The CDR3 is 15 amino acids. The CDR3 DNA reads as TGCAGTGCTAGTGAGGGTAAGGGGGGTAATTCACCCCTCCACTTT. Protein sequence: CSASEGKGGNSPLHF.

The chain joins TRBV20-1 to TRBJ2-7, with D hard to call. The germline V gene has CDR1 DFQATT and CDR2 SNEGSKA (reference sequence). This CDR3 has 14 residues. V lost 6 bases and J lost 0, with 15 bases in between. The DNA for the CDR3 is TGCAGTGCAAAAATGGACCTCCTCTCCTACGAGCAGTACTTC. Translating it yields CSAKMDLLSYEQYF.

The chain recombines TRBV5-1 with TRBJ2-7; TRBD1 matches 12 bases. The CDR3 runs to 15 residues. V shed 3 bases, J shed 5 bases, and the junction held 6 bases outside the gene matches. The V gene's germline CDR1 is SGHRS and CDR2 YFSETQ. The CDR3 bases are TGCGCCAGCAGCTGGGCCGGGACAGGGGGCGACGAGCAGTACTTC. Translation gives CASSWAGTGGDEQYF.